This T cell receptor (beta chain) was found in a study of regulatory T cells in long-lasting Graves disease. Study summary: Persistent cases were those of Graves' disease that involved over 5 years of antithyroid drugs with positive TSH receptor antibodies. Overall study findings and caveats: Newly diagnosed Graves' patients exceeded persistent ones in TCR diversity.

Stated time point: persistent/refractory GD, antithyroid drugs over 5 years with positive TRAb. PBMCs were the source of the RNA used for TCR sequencing. The length of the CDR3 is 14 residues. Germline CDR1 and CDR2: DFQATT and SNEGSKA (reference sequence). The germline V and J ends were trimmed by 3 bases and 7 bases, with 15 bases remaining between them. This clonotype came up a few times. The antigen is unknown. CDR3 regions were amplified by Arm-PCR using iRepertoire HTBI primers to build TCR beta libraries. MiXCR, run by TCRdb on the multiplex PCR reads, gives a single entry per CDR3 protein. The repertoire holds about 660,000 distinct CDR3 sequences, with around 30% as singletons.

The source was peripheral blood mononuclear cells (PBMCs), collected when the disease was refractory, from a patient treated with antithyroid drugs. The V call is TRBV20-1, the J call TRBJ2-2, with D possibly matching TRBD2 (6 bases). This receptor was obtained from a female donor with Graves disease. This CDR3 reads CSASRSWRGGELFF. The CDR3, as DNA: TGCAGTGCTAGTCGGTCGTGGAGGGGCGGGGAGCTGTTTTTT.